These 8 T cell receptor beta chains were sequenced from one sample in a study of PD-L1 blockade in urothelial cancer. Time point of the sample: peripheral blood 6 weeks after treatment start. Some clones are missing from TCRdb's copy, which holds only in-frame ones; the method was immunoSEQ multiplex PCR. Here the sample spans some 120,000 clones, approximately 90% being singletons. The specimen was PBMCs, collected around atezolizumab (anti-PD-L1) treatment. Receptors were obtained from a man aged 60-69 years with urothelial cancer.

This sequence joins TRBV4-3 and TRBJ1-5; 10 bases agree with TRBD1. Germline V CDR1 and CDR2: LGHNA, YSLEER. The CDR3 spans 14 residues. V lost 4 bases, J lost 6 bases, and 3 bases stayed unmatched. In DNA, the CDR3 is TGCGCCAGCAGCCCCGGGACAGGGGCTCAGCCCCAGCATTTT. Its translation is CASSPGTGAQPQHF.

A few counts support this clone. The chain links TRBV7-2 to TRBJ2-5, with TRBD2 matching over 14 bases. Germline lookup yields CDR1 SGHTA and CDR2 FQGNSA. This CDR3 has 17 residues. The V and J ends lost 0 bases and 4 bases, in that order; junction bases with no gene match: 4. CDR3 in amino acids: CASSLARLAGGPETQYF. The CDR3 region has the DNA TGTGCCAGCAGCTTAGCCCGACTAGCGGGGGGGCCAGAGACCCAGTACTTC.

The gene calls are TRBV4-2 and TRBJ1-2; D gene unclear. V lost 0 bases and J 5 bases, leaving 13 bases between the germline ends. The CDR3 is 15 residues long. CDR1 is LGHNA, CDR2 YNFKEQ, per germline. The CDR3 is CASSQDPEGRYGYTF. DNA of the CDR3: TGTGCCAGCAGCCAAGATCCCGAGGGTAGATATGGCTACACCTTC.

The chain carries TRBV5-4 and TRBJ2-3, with 12 bases aligning to TRBD1. CDR3 size: 16 residues. The germline CDR1 and CDR2 sequences are SGHNT and YYREEE (reference sequence). J gave up 6 bases and V 0 bases, and 5 bases lay outside the gene matches. This CDR3 reads CASSLAGQGAIDTQYF. CDR3 coding DNA: TGTGCCAGCAGCTTGGCGGGACAGGGGGCAATTGATACGCAGTATTTT.

This rearrangement joins TRBV6-4 to TRBJ1-6; D not resolved. The germline V and J ends were trimmed by 5 bases and 10 bases, with 15 bases remaining between them. The CDR3 extends over 14 amino acids. Germline values: CDR1 MRHNA, CDR2 SNTAGT. The CDR3 region has the DNA TGTGCCAGCAGTTTTCAGGCTTCGGAATCACCCCTCCACTTT. Translated, it gives CASSFQASESPLHF.

This chain uses TRBV7-9 with TRBJ2-1; TRBD2 matches 7 bases. Trimming took 11 bases from V and 9 from J; bases not matched to a gene: 16. Germline CDR1 is SEHNR and CDR2 is FQNEAQ (reference sequence). This CDR3 region has 14 residues. The CDR3 nucleotides read TGTGCCCCAGCTTCGGAGGCGGGAGTGGGTGAGCAGTTCTTC. Translated: CAPASEAGVGEQFF.

The rearrangement joins TRBV11-2 to TRBJ2-4; 7 positions agree with TRBD2. Germline CDR1 SGHAT, CDR2 FQNNGV. The CDR3 extends over 13 amino acids. Losses at the gene ends were 5 bases for V and 12 bases for J; bases not matched to a gene: 10. The CDR3, as DNA: TGTGCCAGCAGCCCCCCAGGGCCGGGGGGTCAGTACTTC. Translating gives CASSPPGPGGQYF.

This chain links TRBV7-2 with TRBJ1-1; the match to TRBD1 covers 8 bases. Germline assignment: CDR1 SGHTA and CDR2 FQGNSA. This CDR3 is built from 14 residues. Trimming at V came to 1 base and at J to 6 bases, leaving 4 bases not matched to a gene. This CDR3 reads CASSLGRGRAEAFF. The CDR3 region has the DNA TGTGCCAGCAGCTTAGGCAGGGGGCGGGCTGAAGCTTTCTTT.